The clone carrying this TCR beta chain was detected ten times or more. No antigen is known for it. The entry originates in a study of T-cell memory formation after mild COVID-19. Study-wide findings and caveats: CD4/CD8 balance characterized clones contracting day 15 to 85, and CD4+ skew characterized later expanders.

The CDR3 runs 16 residues. V lost 2 bases to trimming and J lost 0 bases, with 8 bases between them. Germline-derived CDR1 and CDR2 are SGHTA and FQGNSA. 5'RACE primed at constant segments yielded TCR alpha and TCR beta cDNA libraries bearing sample barcodes and UMIs. Via MiXCR, TCRdb re-called the 5' RACE reads, giving one row per CDR3 protein. The data show around 320,000 distinct CDR3 sequences, 15% to 20% seen once. This TCR came from a man aged 18-30 years who had mild COVID-19 (a few samples of this study predate the infection). Cell type and time point are not known. The chain employs TRBV7-2 and TRBJ2-6, with D possibly being TRBD1 (6 bases). Material for sequencing was PBMCs or a T cell subset sorted from them (not recorded which). CDR3 region: CASSLQGPSGANVLTF. CDR3 in DNA: TGTGCCAGCAGCTTACAGGGGCCCTCTGGGGCCAACGTCCTGACTTTC.